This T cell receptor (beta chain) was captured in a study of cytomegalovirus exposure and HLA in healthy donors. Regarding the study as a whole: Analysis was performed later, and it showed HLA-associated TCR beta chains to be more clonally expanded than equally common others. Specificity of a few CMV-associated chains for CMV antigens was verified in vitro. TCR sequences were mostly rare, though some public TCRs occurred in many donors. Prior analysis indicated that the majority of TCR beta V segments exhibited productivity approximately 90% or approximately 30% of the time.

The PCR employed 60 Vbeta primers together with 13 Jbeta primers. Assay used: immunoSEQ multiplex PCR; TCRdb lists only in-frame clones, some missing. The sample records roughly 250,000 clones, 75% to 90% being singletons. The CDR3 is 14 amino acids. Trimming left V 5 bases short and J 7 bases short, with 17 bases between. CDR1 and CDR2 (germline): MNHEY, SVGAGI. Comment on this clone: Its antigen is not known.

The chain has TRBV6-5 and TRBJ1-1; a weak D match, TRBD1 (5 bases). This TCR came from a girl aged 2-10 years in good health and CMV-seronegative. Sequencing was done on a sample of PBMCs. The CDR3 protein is CASSEVSPQDEAFF. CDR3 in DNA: TGTGCCAGCAGTGAAGTGTCCCCACAGGATGAAGCTTTCTTT.